This entry lists 14 T cell receptor beta chains sequenced from one sample in a study of graft-versus-host responses after intestinal transplantation. For these receptors, no antigen is known. TCRdb keeps only in-frame clones here, not all; method: immunoSEQ multiplex PCR. The data contain some 90,000 clones, roughly 92% of them seen just once; the ten biggest clones take up roughly 0.3%. This sample comprised unstimulated CD4+ T cells sorted from spleen or lymph node cells, obtained before intestinal transplant. The receptors come from a human donor who received an intestinal transplant.

A single count supports this clone. The chain has TRBV27 and TRBJ1-5; unclear D gene. The germline CDR1 and CDR2 sequences are MNHEY and SMNVEV (reference sequence). The CDR3 length is 16 residues. Trimming took 0 bases from V and 2 from J, leaving 11 bases between them. CDR3: CASSLSGVSGNQPQHF. CDR3 in DNA: TGTGCCAGCAGTTTATCTGGGGTTAGTGGCAATCAGCCCCAGCATTTT.

V gene TRBV25-1 combines with J gene TRBJ1-1; 9 nucleotides align to TRBD1. Germline CDR1 MGHDK, CDR2 SYGVNS. The V and J ends lost 2 bases and 2 bases, in that order; junction bases with no gene match: 12. The CDR3 is 18 residues long. DNA for the CDR3: TGTGCCAGCAGTGAAGAGTCGTCGGGACAGGGATACAACACTGAAGCTTTCTTT. Residues: CASSEESSGQGYNTEAFF. Looking up the rest from reference TRBV25-1 and TRBJ1-1 gives the full variable domain: EADIYQTPRYLVIGTGKKITLECSQTMGHDKMYWYQQDPGMELHLIHYSYGVNSTEKGDLSSESTVSRIRTEHFPLTLESARPSHTSQYLCASSEESSGQGYNTEAFFGQGTRLTVV.

The chain combines TRBV28 with TRBJ2-7, with 9 bases aligning to TRBD1. Germline V gene sequence: CDR1 MDHEN, CDR2 SYDVKM. This CDR3 is 15 amino acids long. J lost 1 base, V lost 7 bases, and 8 bases had no gene match. The CDR3 loop is CASKGAGTGSYEQYF. The CDR3 DNA reads TGTGCCAGCAAAGGGGCCGGGACAGGGTCCTACGAGCAGTACTTC. Using reference TRBV28 and TRBJ2-7 for the parts outside the CDR3, the full variable domain is DVKVTQSSRYLVKRTGEKVFLECVQDMDHENMFWYRQDPGLGLRLIYFSYDVKMKEKGDIPEGYSVSREKKERFSLILESASTNQTSMYLCASKGAGTGSYEQYFGPGTRLTVT.

The rearrangement joins TRBV27 to TRBJ2-1; a weak D match, TRBD2 (7 bases). V lost 3 bases, J lost 4 bases, and 22 bases lay in between. Germline values: CDR1 MNHEY, CDR2 SMNVEV (reference sequence). This CDR3 spans 18 amino acids. This CDR3 reads CASSFRNPLRGGYNEQFF. The CDR3 DNA sequence: TGTGCCAGCAGTTTTCGGAACCCCCTCAGGGGAGGGTACAATGAGCAGTTCTTC.

The CDR3 sequence: CASRLGQGANYEQYF. The CDR3 coding sequence is TGTGCCAGCAGACTAGGACAGGGGGCCAACTACGAGCAGTACTTC. The rearrangement links TRBV6-5 to TRBJ2-7; 11 bases agree with TRBD1. In germline, CDR1 is MNHEY, CDR2 SVGAGI. The CDR3 runs 15 residues. Trimming removed 6 bases from V and 3 bases from J; junction bases left unmatched: 7.

The chain links TRBV18 to TRBJ2-7; D perhaps matches TRBD1 (6 bases). The germline V gene encodes CDR1 KGHSH and CDR2 LQKENI. The V gene lost 2 bases and the J gene lost 2 bases, with 10 bases spanning the gap. The CDR3 runs 14 residues. The CDR3 DNA reads TGTGCCAGCTCACCAACAGGGTCTACCTACGAGCAGTACTTC. Residues: CASSPTGSTYEQYF.

This chain links TRBV30 with TRBJ2-1, with D perhaps TRBD1 (6 bases). Trimming took off 6 bases at V and 4 bases at J, with 13 bases between the two ends. CDR1 GTSNPN and CDR2 SVGIG come from the germline V gene (reference sequence). This CDR3 spans 13 amino acids. CDR3 nucleotide sequence: TGTGCCTGCCACAGGGCCCAATACAATGAGCAGTTCTTC. This gives the protein CACHRAQYNEQFF.

The rearrangement uses TRBV7-2 and TRBJ2-7; 7 positions agree with TRBD1. The length of the CDR3 is 14 residues. V lost 5 bases and J lost 9; bases outside the gene matches: 13. CDR1 and CDR2 (germline): SGHTA, FQGNSA. CDR3 in amino acids: CASSEGQTNSGQYF. The CDR3 DNA reads TGTGCCAGCAGCGAGGGACAGACCAACTCCGGGCAGTACTTC.

A few counts support this clone. The chain employs TRBV10-2 and TRBJ1-3; no reliable D call. The germline V gene has CDR1 WSHSY and CDR2 SAAADI. Trimming removed 6 bases at V and 7 bases at J, with 7 bases between. This CDR3 region has 11 residues. The CDR3 loop reads CASSLGNTIYF. DNA of the CDR3: TGCGCCAGCAGCCTGGGGAACACCATATATTTT.

The chain uses TRBV27 and TRBJ2-6; D is uncertain. Trimming removed 5 bases at V and 0 bases at J, with 11 bases between. CDR3 length: 16 residues. The germline CDR1 and CDR2 sequences are MNHEY and SMNVEV (reference sequence). In DNA form, the CDR3 reads TGTGCCAGCAGTGAATTAGGCTTCTCTGGGGCCAACGTCCTGACTTTC. Its protein product is CASSELGFSGANVLTF.

The CDR3 here is CASSYSRQNNQPQHF. The CDR3 nucleotides read TGTGCCAGCAGTTACTCGCGACAGAACAATCAGCCCCAGCATTTT. J is TRBJ1-5 and V is TRBV6-5, with D possibly matching TRBD1 (5 bases). Trimming cost V 0 bases and J 3 bases, with 9 bases left between them. The CDR3 is 15 amino acids. Per germline, CDR1 MNHEY and CDR2 SVGAGI.

The genes are TRBV28 and TRBJ1-1, with D maybe TRBD1 (6 bases). Germline lookup yields CDR1 MDHEN and CDR2 SYDVKM. V was shortened by 6 bases and J by 5 bases, with 16 bases between the two germline ends. The CDR3 loop spans 14 amino acids. CDR3 region: CASSPPQGWTEAFF. Written as DNA, the CDR3 is TGTGCCAGCAGCCCCCCACAGGGTTGGACTGAAGCTTTCTTT.

The chain combines TRBV18 with TRBJ1-3; no clear D. Trimming took 0 bases from V and 4 from J, leaving 4 bases between them. Germline CDR1 KGHSH, CDR2 LQKENI. The CDR3 is 13 residues long. In DNA form, the CDR3 reads TGTGCCAGCTCACCACCGGCCGGAAACACCATATATTTT. The encoded protein is CASSPPAGNTIYF.

The genes are TRBV15 and TRBJ2-2, with D perhaps TRBD1 (6 bases). CDR3 length: 16 amino acids. V gave up 3 bases and J gave up 4 bases, with 15 bases separating them. Germline values: CDR1 LNHNV, CDR2 YYDKDF (reference sequence). CDR3 region: CATSRFRGLATGELFF. CDR3 DNA sequence: TGTGCCACCAGCAGGTTCAGGGGTCTGGCCACCGGGGAGCTGTTTTTT.